This T cell receptor beta chain appears in the sequencing data of a study of CD8+ T cells in alopecia areata. Overall study context: Tofacitinib therapy took 6 to 18 months; 6 months off drug came after.

General study points: Both scalp clonality and the expanded CD8+ clones among the top 100 showed a significant decrease with tofacitinib. Having one nonresponder leaves uncertain how baseline CD8+ expansion relates to response.

To note about this clone: Its antigen is as yet unknown.

Treatment noted: oral pan-JAK inhibitor, 5-10 mg twice daily. Peripheral blood, together with lesional scalp punch biopsies, was collected from alopecia areata patients. RNA extraction was followed by reverse transcription into cDNA, which acted as the sequencing template. TCRdb's table, derived via immunoSEQ multiplex PCR, lists solely in-frame clones and lacks some. The sample shows 130,000 or so clones, 61% of them seen only once. The CDR3 runs to 12 residues. V was pared by 3 bases and J by 7 bases, with 11 bases between. CDR1 is GTSNPN and CDR2 is SVGIG in the germline V gene (reference sequence).

This TCR derives from a human donor with alopecia areata. V and J are TRBV30 and TRBJ2-3; TRBD1 might be the D (5 bases). The sample was CD4+ T cells sorted from blood, taken at week 4, from a patient treated with tofacitinib. As DNA, the CDR3 is TGTGCCTGGAGCCAGGGTGGAAATACGCAGTATTTT. Its translation is CAWSQGGNTQYF.